This TCR beta chain appears in the sequencing data of a study of T cells after yellow fever vaccination. The V and J ends lost 1 base and 3 bases, in that order; junction bases with no gene match: 2. The germline V gene has CDR1 LGHNT and CDR2 FRNRAP. This CDR3 has 15 amino acids. One entry per CDR3 protein, called by TCRdb with MiXCR from the 5' RACE reads. The sample contains 450,000 to 550,000 distinct CDR3 sequences, 21% of which appear only once. The source was PBMCs, collected about 20 days after the first yellow fever vaccination. The TCR comes from a man in his late teens or twenties who received the YFV17D yellow fever vaccine. The chain joins TRBV12-5 to TRBJ2-2; TRBD1 agrees at 7 bases. The CDR3 loop reads CASGLEQGYTGELFF. The CDR3 nucleotides are TGTGCTAGTGGTTTGGAACAGGGGTACACCGGGGAGCTGTTTTTT. The complete variable domain, with remaining parts taken from reference TRBV12-5 and TRBJ2-2, reads DARVTQTPRHKVTEMGQEVTMRCQPILGHNTVFWYRQTMMQGLELLAYFRNRAPLDDSGMPKDRFSAEMPDATLATLKIQPSEPRDSAVYFCASGLEQGYTGELFFGEGSRLTVL.